This TCR beta chain was recovered during a study of CD8 T cells in ankylosing spondylitis. The germline V gene encodes CDR1 SGHVS and CDR2 FQNEAQ. CDR3 length: 13 residues. The V gene lost 1 base and the J gene lost 8 bases, with 9 bases spanning the gap. Overall study findings and caveats: What appeared characteristic of ankylosing spondylitis blood was a TCR beta motif of 7 or 8 highly homologous variants. Enrichment of disease-linked clones was reportedly significant in matched ankylosing spondylitis synovial fluid.

This clonotype was detected only a few times. What it binds is not known. TCRdb ran MiXCR on the 5' RACE reads and lists one entry per CDR3 protein. This table holds roughly 220,000 distinct CDR3 sequences, roughly 18% found once. Sequenced: blood, either unsorted or a sorted T cell fraction (not recorded which). The receptor was derived from a male donor with ankylosing spondylitis. This chain joins TRBV7-8 and TRBJ2-1; D not certain. The CDR3 coding sequence is TGTGCCAGCAGCTTAGATTGGCGTGATGAGCAGTTCTTC. Its translation is CASSLDWRDEQFF.